This T cell receptor beta chain originates from a study of cytomegalovirus exposure and HLA in healthy donors. General study findings and limits: Within an earlier analysis, most TCR beta V segments proved productive either about 90% or about 30% of the time.

Comments on this clone: The antigen remains unidentified.

60 Vbeta and 13 Jbeta primers were used in PCR. Measured with immunoSEQ multiplex PCR; TCRdb has only the in-frame clones, and not every one. The sample comprises fewer than 200,000 clones, about 81% of which are singletons, and roughly 2% rests with the top ten. V gave up 3 bases and J gave up 8 bases, with 13 bases separating them. Germline CDR1 reads MNHEY; CDR2 reads SVGAGI. This CDR3 is 14 amino acids long. The chain combines TRBV6-5 with TRBJ2-2; tentatively, D is TRBD2 (5 bases). The sequenced sample consisted of PBMCs. The receptor was derived from a woman younger than 30 in good health and CMV-seronegative. The CDR3 coding sequence is TGTGCCAGCAGTTATAACACACGGGGAGGGGAGCTGTTTTTT. Encoded protein: CASSYNTRGGELFF.